This TCR beta chain was identified in a study of cytomegalovirus exposure and HLA in healthy donors. Primers for the PCR totalled 60 Vbeta and 13 Jbeta. Clones were sequenced by immunoSEQ multiplex PCR, and TCRdb holds only the in-frame ones, with some missing. The sample shows about 87,000 clones, roughly 72% of them seen only once. This clone has just one count. Germline assignment: CDR1 WSHSY and CDR2 SAAADI. Trimming removed 4 bases from V and 5 bases from J, with 4 bases in between. The CDR3 covers 11 residues. The TCR sequence derives from a man aged 25-40 years in good health and CMV-seropositive. The specimen was PBMCs. The rearrangement uses TRBV10-2 and TRBJ2-3, with D unclear. The chain's CDR3 is CASSAGDTQYF. The CDR3 nucleotides are TGCGCCAGCAGTGCAGGAGATACGCAGTATTTT.